Below, one TCR beta chain is given with its context. Germline CDR1 is PRHDT and CDR2 is FYEKMQ (reference sequence). The CDR3 has 16 residues. J was trimmed by 3 bases and V by 5 bases; bases with no gene match: 8. Sampled blood was obtained at baseline, cycle 4 day 1, and cycle 7 day 1. The data are from a study of OX40 agonist ivuxolimab in advanced cancers. About the study: The patients received ivuxolimab by intravenous route every 2 weeks at 0.01 to 10 mg/kg.

Assay: immunoSEQ multiplex PCR; the TCRdb copy retains only in-frame clones and omits some. This sample has over 45,000 clones; under 85% occur once, and the top ten carry approximately 3%. The material was CD4+ or CD8+ T cells sorted from blood, obtained in a trial of the OX40 agonist ivuxolimab. This TCR was recovered from an adult with an advanced solid tumor such as melanoma, head and neck, liver or kidney cancer. This chain links TRBV13 with TRBJ2-3; TRBD2 aligns across 10 bases. CDR3 DNA sequence: TGTGCCAGCAGCCCCCCTAGCGGGAGAAGGACAGATACGCAGTATTTT. It encodes CASSPPSGRRTDTQYF.